One and the same sample provided the 19 T cell receptor beta chains below, sequenced in a study of T cells in Graves' hyperthyroidism and ophthalmopathy. There were TCR beta CDR3 regions amplified from RNA transcripts. The HTBI primer set was used in a first-round RT-PCR of the TCR CDR3. TCRdb redid the calling of the multiplex PCR reads with MiXCR, one entry per CDR3 protein. In the table there are approximately 700,000 distinct CDR3 sequences, over 15% of which are singletons. What was sequenced was blood. The receptor source for this set is a man younger than 35 with Graves' hyperthyroidism.

This clonotype has a handful of counts. The chain couples TRBV4-1 to TRBJ2-7, with TRBD2 identical over 10 bases. The CDR3 has 15 amino acids. V lost 3 bases to trimming and J lost 4 bases; unmatched junction nucleotides: 6. The germline V gene encodes CDR1 MGHRA and CDR2 YSYEKL. The CDR3 protein is CASSHRLAGLYEQYF. CDR3 nucleotides: TGCGCCAGCAGCCACCGACTAGCGGGCCTATACGAGCAGTACTTC.

This clonotype was counted between two and nine times. This chain connects TRBV5-1 to TRBJ2-3; 9 bases fit TRBD2. The junction had 9 bases not matched to a gene; V was cut back by 4 bases and J by 0 bases. The CDR3 totals 17 residues. Germline assignment: CDR1 SGHRS and CDR2 YFSETQ. DNA for the CDR3: TGCGCCAGCAGCCTGGGACTAGCCAAAAAGAGCACAGATACGCAGTATTTT. Its translation: CASSLGLAKKSTDTQYF.

The chain carries TRBV10-3 and TRBJ2-3, with D unclear. Germline-derived CDR1 and CDR2 are ENHRY and SYGVKD. The CDR3 runs to 11 residues. V gave up 7 bases and J gave up 6 bases, with 8 bases separating them. Here the CDR3 DNA reads TGTGCCATCACAGACCTGGATACGCAGTATTTT. Protein product: CAITDLDTQYF.

This clonotype was detected many times. The chain employs TRBV27 and TRBJ2-7; 7 positions match TRBD2. The V gene's germline CDR1 is MNHEY and CDR2 SMNVEV (reference sequence). V lost 5 bases to trimming and J lost 0 bases; unmatched junction nucleotides: 7. This CDR3 comprises 15 residues. The DNA for the CDR3 is TGTGCCAGCAGTCCCTCAATAGCGGGCTCCTACGAGCAGTACTTC. Translation: CASSPSIAGSYEQYF.

This chain joins TRBV4-1 and TRBJ2-1; 9 bases align to TRBD2. V dropped 4 bases and J dropped 4; count of bases not matched to a gene: 8. Germline CDR1 is MGHRA and CDR2 is YSYEKL. The CDR3 spans 16 residues. The DNA for the CDR3 is TGCGCCAGCAGCCCAGGGACGACTAGCGGTTACAATGAGCAGTTCTTC. It codes for CASSPGTTSGYNEQFF.

This clonotype has more than one count but fewer than ten. The V gene is TRBV6-2 or TRBV6-3, the J gene TRBJ2-2, with 9 bases lining up with TRBD1. Trimming removed 5 bases from V and 5 bases from J; junction bases left unmatched: 6. The V gene's germline CDR1 is MNHEY and CDR2 SVGEGT. The CDR3 spans 15 residues. This chain's CDR3 is CASSEGTGLTGELFF. In DNA form, the CDR3 reads TGTGCCAGCAGTGAAGGGACAGGGTTAACCGGGGAGCTGTTTTTT.

This clonotype appeared many times. This chain links TRBV12-3 or TRBV12-4 with TRBJ2-7; D not certain. This CDR3 contains 12 residues. V lost 6 bases and J 6 bases, leaving 12 bases between the germline ends. CDR3 bases: TGTGCCAGCAGCTTAAAGACTGCCGAGCAGTACTTC. Translated, it gives CASSLKTAEQYF.

The chain combines TRBV20-1 with TRBJ1-2; D remains ambiguous. The germline gives CDR1 DFQATT, CDR2 SNEGSKA (reference sequence). The CDR3 covers 12 residues. V was pared by 3 bases and J by 6 bases, with 11 bases between. The CDR3 sequence is CSASSGSDGYTF. CDR3 DNA: TGCAGTGCTAGTAGTGGTAGTGATGGCTACACCTTC.

This clonotype was observed a few times. The genes are TRBV6-1 and TRBJ2-1; 8 bases are a match to TRBD2. The CDR3 loop spans 13 amino acids. Germline V gene sequence: CDR1 MNHNS, CDR2 SASEGT. The V gene end was trimmed by 8 bases and the J gene end by 7 bases; junction bases not matched to a gene: 7. This CDR3 reads CASALAGRNEQFF. The CDR3 DNA follows: TGTGCCAGCGCATTAGCGGGGAGGAATGAGCAGTTCTTC.

This clonotype was recorded a few times. CDR3: CASSSTGANTGELFF. CDR3 DNA sequence: TGTGCCAGCAGTTCGACTGGTGCGAACACCGGGGAGCTGTTTTTT. The chain has TRBV6-1 and TRBJ2-2; D is undetermined. The CDR3 is made up of 15 amino acids. The V gene lost 5 bases and the J gene lost 0 bases, with 10 bases spanning the gap. The V gene's germline CDR1 is MNHNS and CDR2 SASEGT.

This clonotype was found many times. The chain has TRBV28 and TRBJ1-1; D may be TRBD1 (5 bases). The CDR3 covers 14 residues. Germline assignment: CDR1 MDHEN and CDR2 SYDVKM. Trimming stripped 0 bases from V and 2 bases from J, with 7 bases between. The CDR3 here is CASSLWDTNTEAFF. CDR3 nucleotides: TGTGCCAGCAGTTTATGGGACACTAACACTGAAGCTTTCTTT.

This clonotype was detected many times. The chain carries TRBV20-1 and TRBJ2-7; 16 nucleotides line up with TRBD2. V was pared by 3 bases and J by 6 bases, with 14 bases of the junction left unmatched. The CDR3 loop spans 18 amino acids. Germline V gene data show CDR1 as DFQATT and CDR2 as SNEGSKA (reference sequence). Here the CDR3 DNA reads TGCAGTGCTAGTCCCCCCCGTTCGGGGACTAGCGGGAGGGGCGAGCAGTACTTC. Protein product: CSASPPRSGTSGRGEQYF.

The V call is TRBV20-1, the J call TRBJ1-5, with D possibly being TRBD1 (5 bases). V gave up 6 bases and J gave up 3 bases, with 12 bases separating them. Germline values: CDR1 DFQATT, CDR2 SNEGSKA (reference sequence). The CDR3 loop spans 13 amino acids. The CDR3, as DNA: TGCAGTGCCCACCAGGGCCCCAATCAGCCCCAGCATTTT. Protein product: CSAHQGPNQPQHF.

This clonotype was seen a single time. V gene TRBV5-5 combines with J gene TRBJ1-2, with TRBD1 as a possible D gene (5 bases). The CDR3 covers 13 residues. V gave up 3 bases and J gave up 4 bases, with 10 bases separating them. Germline V lookup: CDR1 SGHKS, CDR2 YYEKEE (reference sequence). CDR3 nucleotides: TGTGCCAGCAGCTGGGGGGGGAGCTATGGCTACACCTTC. Residues: CASSWGGSYGYTF.

This clonotype was detected a few times. The V gene is TRBV11-3, the J gene TRBJ2-2; D not certain. This CDR3 has 15 residues. Per the germline V gene, CDR1 is SGHNT and CDR2 is YENEEA. V lost 1 base, J lost 4 bases, and 10 bases lay in between. CDR3: CASSLAFPVTGELFF. DNA for the CDR3: TGTGCCAGCAGCTTAGCCTTCCCAGTCACCGGGGAGCTGTTTTTT. Filled out from reference TRBV11-3 and TRBJ2-2, the complete variable domain reads EAGVVQSPRYKIIEKKQPVAFWCNPISGHNTLYWYLQNLGQGPELLIRYENEEAVDDSQLPKDRFSAERLKGVDSTLKIQPAELGDSAVYLCASSLAFPVTGELFFGEGSRLTVL.

In this sample, this clonotype turned up many times. The V and J genes are TRBV29-1 and TRBJ2-7; 13 bases are a match to TRBD2. This CDR3 has 13 amino acids. V lost 4 bases to trimming and J lost 7 bases; unmatched junction nucleotides: 4. Germline CDR1 reads SQVTM; CDR2 reads ANQGSEA. In DNA form, the CDR3 reads TGCAGCGTTGTGACTAGCGGGGGGTATGAGCAGTACTTC. Residues: CSVVTSGGYEQYF.

This clonotype was detected many times. This chain uses TRBV28 with TRBJ1-5; 10 nucleotides match TRBD1. Germline assignment: CDR1 MDHEN and CDR2 SYDVKM. This CDR3 spans 15 amino acids. The trim removed 6 bases at V and 4 bases at J, leaving 6 bases unmatched. CDR3 DNA: TGTGCCAGCAGCGCCCCGGGACAGGGGAATCAGCCCCAGCATTTT. Translation gives CASSAPGQGNQPQHF.

CDR3 loop: CASSSSVGGRALTGELFF. In nucleotides, the CDR3 is TGTGCCAGCAGCTCAAGTGTTGGCGGGAGGGCCCTCACCGGGGAGCTGTTTTTT. The chain combines TRBV4-2 with TRBJ2-2; 9 nucleotides match TRBD2. CDR1 is LGHNA and CDR2 is YNFKEQ in the germline V gene. This CDR3 comprises 18 residues. Trimming at V came to 5 bases and at J to 4 bases, leaving 14 bases not matched to a gene.

The gene calls are TRBV20-1 and TRBJ2-7, with 11 bases lining up with TRBD2. Germline CDR1 DFQATT, CDR2 SNEGSKA (reference sequence). CDR3 size: 17 residues. Trimming removed 0 bases from V and 7 bases from J; junction bases left unmatched: 14. The CDR3 spells CSAREWLAGGLLGEQYF. In nucleotides, the CDR3 is TGCAGTGCTAGAGAGTGGCTAGCGGGAGGCCTGCTAGGGGAGCAGTACTTC.